This paragraph covers one T cell receptor (beta chain) sequence. Its matching antigen is unknown. The source of the sample is a study of blood T cells in healthy people across ages. Primed by a sample-barcoded 5' primer and a J-beta primer mix, a second PCR proceeded for roughly 6 to 12 cycles. Tags on each cDNA molecule came from a template-switch adaptor with 12 random nucleotides. TCRdb independently ran MiXCR on the 5' RACE reads; one entry per CDR3 protein. Of 720,000 or so distinct CDR3 sequences in the sample, around 41% are singletons; the top ten hold 25% to 35%. The individuals who served as donors were healthy Caucasians living in Russia, aged about 6 to 95. Whole-study findings and limits: Whereas aged donors had fewer naive CD4+ cells, long-lived donors had more of them and higher diversity.

Germline CDR1 reads SGHTA; CDR2 reads FQGTGA. The CDR3 is made up of 16 amino acids. V was clipped by 3 bases and J by 6 bases; unmatched bases: 11. The sequence was collected from a man older than 75 in good health. V and J are TRBV7-3 and TRBJ2-3; 8 nucleotides align to TRBD2. The specimen was blood. The CDR3 DNA is TGTGCCAGCAGCTTGGGCGTACTAGCGGAGCTGGATACGCAGTATTTT. As protein: CASSLGVLAELDTQYF.